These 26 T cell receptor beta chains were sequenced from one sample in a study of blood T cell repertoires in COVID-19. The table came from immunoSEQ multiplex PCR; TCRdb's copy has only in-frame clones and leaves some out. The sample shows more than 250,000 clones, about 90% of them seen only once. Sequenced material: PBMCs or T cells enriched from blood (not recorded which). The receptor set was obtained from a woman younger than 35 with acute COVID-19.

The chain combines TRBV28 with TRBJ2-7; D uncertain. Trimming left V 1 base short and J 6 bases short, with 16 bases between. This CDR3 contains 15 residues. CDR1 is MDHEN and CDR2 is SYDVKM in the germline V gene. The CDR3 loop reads CASSLSAGIIGEQYF. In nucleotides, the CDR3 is TGTGCCAGCAGTTTATCTGCAGGTATAATAGGCGAGCAGTACTTC. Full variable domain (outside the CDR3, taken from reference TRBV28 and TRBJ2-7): DVKVTQSSRYLVKRTGEKVFLECVQDMDHENMFWYRQDPGLGLRLIYFSYDVKMKEKGDIPEGYSVSREKKERFSLILESASTNQTSMYLCASSLSAGIIGEQYFGPGTRLTVT.

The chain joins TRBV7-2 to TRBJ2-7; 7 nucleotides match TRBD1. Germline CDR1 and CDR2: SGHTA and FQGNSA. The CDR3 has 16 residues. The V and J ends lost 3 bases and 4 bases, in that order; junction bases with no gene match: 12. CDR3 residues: CASSFRGWDRSYEQYF. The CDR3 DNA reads TGTGCCAGCAGCTTCCGAGGGTGGGACAGATCTTACGAGCAGTACTTC.

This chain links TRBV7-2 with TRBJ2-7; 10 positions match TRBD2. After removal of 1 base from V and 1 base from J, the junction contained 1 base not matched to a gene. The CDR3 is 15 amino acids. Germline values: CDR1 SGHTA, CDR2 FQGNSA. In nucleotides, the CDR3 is TGTGCCAGCAGCTTAGAACTAGCGGGGTCCTACGAGCAGTACTTC. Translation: CASSLELAGSYEQYF.

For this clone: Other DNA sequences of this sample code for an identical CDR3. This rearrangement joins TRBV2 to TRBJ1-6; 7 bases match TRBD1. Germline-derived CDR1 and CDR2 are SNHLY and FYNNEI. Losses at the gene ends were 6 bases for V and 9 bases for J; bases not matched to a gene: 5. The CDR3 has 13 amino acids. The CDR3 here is CASRSTGVSPLHF. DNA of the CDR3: TGTGCCAGCAGGTCCACAGGGGTTTCACCCCTCCACTTT.

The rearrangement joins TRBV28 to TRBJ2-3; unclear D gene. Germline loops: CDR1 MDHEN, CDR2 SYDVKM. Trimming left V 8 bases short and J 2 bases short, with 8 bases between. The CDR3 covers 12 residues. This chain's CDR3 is CASRDITDTQYF. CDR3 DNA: TGTGCCAGCCGCGATATCACAGATACGCAGTATTTT.

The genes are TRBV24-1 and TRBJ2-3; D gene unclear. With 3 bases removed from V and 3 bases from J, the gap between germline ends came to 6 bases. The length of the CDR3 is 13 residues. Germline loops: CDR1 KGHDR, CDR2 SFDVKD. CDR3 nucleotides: TGTGCCACCAGTGATCCCCCGACAGATACGCAGTATTTT. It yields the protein CATSDPPTDTQYF.

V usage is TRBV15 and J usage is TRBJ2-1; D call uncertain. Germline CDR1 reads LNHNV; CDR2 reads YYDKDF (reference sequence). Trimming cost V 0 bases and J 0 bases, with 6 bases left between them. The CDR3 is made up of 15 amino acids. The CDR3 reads CATSRDVSSYNEQFF. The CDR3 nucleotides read TGTGCCACCAGCAGAGACGTGAGCTCCTACAATGAGCAGTTCTTC.

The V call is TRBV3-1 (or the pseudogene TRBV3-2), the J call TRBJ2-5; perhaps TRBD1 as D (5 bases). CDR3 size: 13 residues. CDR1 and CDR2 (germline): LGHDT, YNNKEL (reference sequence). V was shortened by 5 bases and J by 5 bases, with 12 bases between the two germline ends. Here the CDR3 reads CASSGQGSETQYF. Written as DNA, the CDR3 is TGTGCCAGCAGCGGTCAGGGTTCGGAGACCCAGTACTTC.

The CDR3 DNA reads as TGTGCCAGCAGCTTAGCGGGACAGAGCAATTCACCCCTCCACTTT. Translated, it gives CASSLAGQSNSPLHF. The V and J genes are TRBV7-2 and TRBJ1-6, with 7 positions matching TRBD1. The CDR3 length is 15 residues. V lost 0 bases to trimming and J lost 7 bases; unmatched junction nucleotides: 3. Per germline, CDR1 SGHTA and CDR2 FQGNSA. Combining the CDR3 with reference TRBV7-2 and TRBJ1-6 gives the whole variable domain GAGVSQSPSNKVTEKGKDVELRCDPISGHTALYWYRQSLGQGLEFLIYFQGNSAPDKSGLPSDRFSAERTGGSVSTLTIQRTQQEDSAVYLCASSLAGQSNSPLHFGNGTRLTVT.

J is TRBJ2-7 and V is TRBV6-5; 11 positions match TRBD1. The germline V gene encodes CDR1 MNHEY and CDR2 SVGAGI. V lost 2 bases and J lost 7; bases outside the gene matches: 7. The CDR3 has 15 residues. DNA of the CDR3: TGTGCCAGCAGTTACGGACAGGGGGCGCCGGGGGAGCAGTACTTC. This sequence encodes CASSYGQGAPGEQYF.

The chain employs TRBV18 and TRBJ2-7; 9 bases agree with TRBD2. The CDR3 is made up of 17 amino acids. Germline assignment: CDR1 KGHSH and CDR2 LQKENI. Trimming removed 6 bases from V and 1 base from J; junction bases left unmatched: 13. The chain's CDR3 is CASSPDFRGGESYEQYF. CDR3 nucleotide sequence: TGTGCCAGCTCGCCAGACTTTCGCGGGGGGGAATCCTACGAGCAGTACTTC.

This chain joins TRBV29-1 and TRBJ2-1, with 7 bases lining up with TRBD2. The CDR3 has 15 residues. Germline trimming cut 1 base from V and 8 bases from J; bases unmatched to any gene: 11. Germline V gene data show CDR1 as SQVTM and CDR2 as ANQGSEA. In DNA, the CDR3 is TGCAGCGTTGAAGGGATCCGCGGGAGTTCCCATGAGCAGTTCTTC. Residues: CSVEGIRGSSHEQFF.

DNA for the CDR3: TGTGCCAGCAGTGTACAGGGAATTAGGTACGAGCAGTACTTC. It encodes CASSVQGIRYEQYF. The gene calls are TRBV28 and TRBJ2-7; D is possibly TRBD1 (6 bases). V was pared by 5 bases and J by 4 bases, with 15 bases between. This CDR3 has 14 residues. Per germline, CDR1 MDHEN and CDR2 SYDVKM.

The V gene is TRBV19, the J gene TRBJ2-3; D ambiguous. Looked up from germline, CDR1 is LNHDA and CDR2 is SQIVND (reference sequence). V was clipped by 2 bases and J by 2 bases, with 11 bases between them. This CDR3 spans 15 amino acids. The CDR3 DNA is TGTGCCAGTAGTATATCGATCCAGGACACAGATACGCAGTATTTT. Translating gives CASSISIQDTDTQYF.

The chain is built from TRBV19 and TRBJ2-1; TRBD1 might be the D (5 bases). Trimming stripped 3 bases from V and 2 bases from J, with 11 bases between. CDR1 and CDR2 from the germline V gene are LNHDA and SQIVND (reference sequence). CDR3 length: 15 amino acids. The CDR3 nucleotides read TGTGCCAGTAGTATTTTGGAAGGGGCCTACAATGAGCAGTTCTTC. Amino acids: CASSILEGAYNEQFF.

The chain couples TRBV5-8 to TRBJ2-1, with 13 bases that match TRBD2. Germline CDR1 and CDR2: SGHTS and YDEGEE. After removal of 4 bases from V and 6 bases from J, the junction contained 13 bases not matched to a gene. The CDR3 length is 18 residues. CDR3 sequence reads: CASSTGQGWTSGSNEQFF. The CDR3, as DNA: TGTGCCAGCAGCACCGGACAGGGTTGGACTAGCGGGAGCAATGAGCAGTTCTTC.

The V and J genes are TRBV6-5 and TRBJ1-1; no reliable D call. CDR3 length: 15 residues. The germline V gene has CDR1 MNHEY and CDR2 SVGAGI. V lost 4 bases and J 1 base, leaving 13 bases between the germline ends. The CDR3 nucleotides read TGTGCCAGCAGTTCCGGTTCGGCGGGGAACACTGAAGCTTTCTTT. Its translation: CASSSGSAGNTEAFF.

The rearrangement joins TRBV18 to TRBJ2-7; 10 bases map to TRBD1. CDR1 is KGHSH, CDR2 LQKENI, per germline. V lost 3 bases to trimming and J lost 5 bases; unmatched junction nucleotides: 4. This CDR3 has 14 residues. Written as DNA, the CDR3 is TGTGCCAGCTCACCGGGACAGGGGAGCCACGAGCAGTACTTC. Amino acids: CASSPGQGSHEQYF.

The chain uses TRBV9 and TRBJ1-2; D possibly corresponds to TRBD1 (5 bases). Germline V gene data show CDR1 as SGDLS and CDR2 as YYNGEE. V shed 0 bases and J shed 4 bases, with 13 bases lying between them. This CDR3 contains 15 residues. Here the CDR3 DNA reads TGTGCCAGCAGCGTAGGTGACAGAACCCCCTATGGCTACACCTTC. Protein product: CASSVGDRTPYGYTF. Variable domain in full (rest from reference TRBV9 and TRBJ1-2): DSGVTQTPKHLITATGQRVTLRCSPRSGDLSVYWYQQSLDQGLQFLIQYYNGEERAKGNILERFSAQQFPDLHSELNLSSLELGDSALYFCASSVGDRTPYGYTFGSGTRLTVV.

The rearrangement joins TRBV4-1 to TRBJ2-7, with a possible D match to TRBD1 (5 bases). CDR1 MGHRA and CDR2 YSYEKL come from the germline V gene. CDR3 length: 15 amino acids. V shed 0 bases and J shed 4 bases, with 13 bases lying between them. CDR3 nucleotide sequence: TGCGCCAGCAGCCAAGAGCCAGGGTTTATGTACGAGCAGTACTTC. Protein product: CASSQEPGFMYEQYF.

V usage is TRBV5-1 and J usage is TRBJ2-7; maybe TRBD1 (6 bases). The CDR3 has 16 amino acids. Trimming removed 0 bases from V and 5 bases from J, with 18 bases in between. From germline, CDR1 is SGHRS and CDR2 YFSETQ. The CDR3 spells CASSLDQGIVVHEQYF. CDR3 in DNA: TGCGCCAGCAGCTTGGACCAGGGGATAGTCGTCCACGAGCAGTACTTC.

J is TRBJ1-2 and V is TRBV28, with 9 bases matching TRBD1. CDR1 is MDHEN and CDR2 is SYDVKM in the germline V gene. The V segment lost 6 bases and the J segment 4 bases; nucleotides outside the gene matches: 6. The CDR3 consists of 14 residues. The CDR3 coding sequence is TGTGCCAGCAGGCTACAGGGGGCTCCCTATGGCTACACCTTC. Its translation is CASRLQGAPYGYTF.

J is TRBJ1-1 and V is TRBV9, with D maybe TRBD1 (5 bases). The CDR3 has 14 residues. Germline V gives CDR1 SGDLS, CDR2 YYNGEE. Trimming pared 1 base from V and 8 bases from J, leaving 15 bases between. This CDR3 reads CASSVSPRDSEAFF. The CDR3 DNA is TGTGCCAGCAGCGTAAGCCCGCGGGACTCGGAAGCTTTCTTT.

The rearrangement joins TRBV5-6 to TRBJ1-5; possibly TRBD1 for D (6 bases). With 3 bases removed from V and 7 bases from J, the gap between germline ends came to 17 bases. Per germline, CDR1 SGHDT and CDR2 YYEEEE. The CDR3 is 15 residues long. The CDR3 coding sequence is TGTGCCAGCAGCTCTAACAGGGCGGTGGGGCAGCCCCAGCATTTT. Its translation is CASSSNRAVGQPQHF.

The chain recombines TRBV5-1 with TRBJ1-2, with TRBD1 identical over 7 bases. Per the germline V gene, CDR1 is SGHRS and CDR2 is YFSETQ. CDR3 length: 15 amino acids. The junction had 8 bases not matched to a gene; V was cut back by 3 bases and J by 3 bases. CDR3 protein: CASSWTGDSYYGYTF. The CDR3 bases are TGCGCCAGCAGCTGGACAGGAGACTCTTACTATGGCTACACCTTC.

The CDR3 here is CAWSVLAGSGEQFF. CDR3 nucleotide sequence: TGTGCCTGGAGTGTACTAGCGGGAAGTGGTGAGCAGTTCTTC. This chain links TRBV30 with TRBJ2-1, with 10 bases aligning to TRBD2. Trimming took 0 bases from V and 9 from J; bases not matched to a gene: 5. The germline V gene encodes CDR1 GTSNPN and CDR2 SVGIG (reference sequence). CDR3 length: 14 residues.